This is a list of T cell receptor beta chains from one sample in a study of blood T cell repertoires in COVID-19. Generated by immunoSEQ multiplex PCR, the TCRdb table keeps only in-frame clones and is missing some. The table shows approximately 190,000 clones, with 80% occurring only once. Sequencing input: peripheral blood. The source is a man aged 55 to 70 with acute or convalescent COVID-19. CDR3s include the opening cysteine and the closing phenylalanine or tryptophan. A D gene is named only where the DNA matches it firmly. Clone size is not always given. Where it is, it says once, few, many or a class for expanded clones.

>TRBV12-5|.|TRBJ2-3|.
TGTGCTAGTGGTACCCAGGGGAGCCGCGATACGCAGTATTTT
CASGTQGSRDTQYF
>TRBV5-1|.|TRBJ1-2|.
TGCGCCAGCAGCTTGGACACCCCTAACTATGGCTACACCTTC
CASSLDTPNYGYTF
>TRBV11-1|.|TRBJ1-1|TRBD1
TGTGCCAGCAGCTTAGCGAGACAGGGGGGCACTGAAGCTTTCTTT
CASSLARQGGTEAFF
>TRBV11-2|.|TRBJ2-1|.
TGTGCCAGCAGCTTCACTGGTAGGTTAGCCCTTCGAGTCTATGAGCAGTTCTTC
CASSFTGRLALRVYEQFF
>TRBV19|.|TRBJ1-2|.
TGTGCCAGTAGGGGCAGTCTCTATGGCTACACCTTC
CASRGSLYGYTF
>TRBV3-1/TRBV3-2|.|TRBJ1-4|TRBD1
TGTGCCAGCAGCCAAGGGACAGGGGGCCGGGGGGAAAAACTGTTTTTT
CASSQGTGGRGEKLFF
>TRBV4-1|.|TRBJ2-4|TRBD2
TGCGCCAGCAGCCAACCTCCGGGGGGTTTAAGAAGGGAGTCGGGAAACATTCAGTACTTC
CASSQPPGGLRRESGNIQYF
>TRBV21-1|.|TRBJ1-5|.
TGTGCCAGCAGGGGGGGAGGCAATCAGCCCCAGCATTTT
CASRGGGNQPQHF
>TRBV10-1|once|TRBJ1-2|TRBD1
TGCGCCAGCAGTGAGAATCCGACAGGGGGCGCAGGAGGCTACACCTTC
CASSENPTGGAGGYTF
>TRBV12-5|.|TRBJ1-2|.
TGTGCTAGTGGTTTGCCTACATCGGGTAGGCTCGTTAACTATGGCTACACCTTC
CASGLPTSGRLVNYGYTF
>TRBV3-1/TRBV3-2|.|TRBJ1-3|TRBD1
TGTGCCAGCAGCCAAGTAGTCAGGGGGAATTCTGGAAACACCATATATTTT
CASSQVVRGNSGNTIYF
>TRBV18|once|TRBJ1-6|.
TGTGCCAGCTCATCGACGGGGGGAGTCGTCACATCTTCACCCCTCCACTTT
CASSSTGGVVTSSPLHF
>TRBV4-2|.|TRBJ1-1|.
TGTGCCAGCAGTCTAACGGAGGGTGAAGCTTTCTTT
CASSLTEGEAFF
>TRBV4-2|.|TRBJ2-1|.
TGTGCCAGCAGCCAAGATGCGCAGGGAAATGAGCAGTTCTTC
CASSQDAQGNEQFF
>TRBV24-1|once|TRBJ2-2|TRBD1
TGTGCCACCAGTGACTCCACCGACAGGGGTCTGTCCGGGGAGCTGTTTTTT
CATSDSTDRGLSGELFF
>TRBV6-1|.|TRBJ1-2|.
TGTGCCAGCAGTGACCCAGGGTACTATGGCTACACCTTC
CASSDPGYYGYTF
>TRBV6-6|.|TRBJ1-1|.
TGTGCCAGCAGTTACGCAGGGAACACTGAAGCTTTCTTT
CASSYAGNTEAFF
>TRBV19|.|TRBJ2-6|.
TGTGCCAGTAGTATAACCAGGGTAGCCAACGTCCTGACTTTC
CASSITRVANVLTF
>TRBV5-1|.|TRBJ1-5|.
TGCGCCAGCAGCTTGGCCGGACAACTCAATCAGCCCCAGCATTTT
CASSLAGQLNQPQHF
>TRBV14|.|TRBJ2-3|.
TGTGCCAGCAGCCAAGATATCGGGGGTAAGGCAGATACGCAGTATTTT
CASSQDIGGKADTQYF
>TRBV27|.|TRBJ1-5|.
TGTGCCAGCAGTTTGGCATTTTCCAGCAATCAGCCCCAGCATTTT
CASSLAFSSNQPQHF
>TRBV2|.|TRBJ2-1|.
TGTGCCAGCAGTACCCGACGGGGGTATGAGCAGTTCTTC
CASSTRRGYEQFF
>TRBV25-1|once|TRBJ1-1|.
TGTGCCAGCAGTGAATATTACAGGGACACTGAAGCTTTCTTT
CASSEYYRDTEAFF
>TRBV5-1|.|TRBJ1-2|.
TGCGCCAGCAGCTCGGACAGTGGCTACACCTTC
CASSSDSGYTF
>TRBV6-5|.|TRBJ2-1|.
TGTGCCAGCAGTCAATCAATCCTAGCAGGGCAGTTCTTC
CASSQSILAGQFF
>TRBV7-9|few|TRBJ2-7|.
TGTGCCAGCAGCCGCCAAAGCCTCCCCCCGGAGTACTTC
CASSRQSLPPEYF
>TRBV2|.|TRBJ1-5|TRBD1
TGTGCCAGCAGCCAGGACTCAGGGGGAGGAGGCAATCAGCCCCAGCATTTT
CASSQDSGGGGNQPQHF
>TRBV9|.|TRBJ1-4|.
TGTGCCAGCAGCGTAGCTCTAGGCGCTAATGAAAAACTGTTTTTT
CASSVALGANEKLFF
>TRBV11-3|.|TRBJ2-1|TRBD2
TGTGCCAGCAGCTCGACAGGTGTCGGGGGGGAAGAGCAGTTCTTC
CASSSTGVGGEEQFF
>TRBV3-1/TRBV3-2|.|TRBJ2-7|.
TGTGCCAGCAGCCAAGCAACCTACGAGCAGTACTTC
CASSQATYEQYF
>TRBV5-6|few|TRBJ1-4|.
TGTGCCAGCAGCTTGCCCCCGGGGGCAACTAATGAAAAACTGTTTTTT
CASSLPPGATNEKLFF
>TRBV11-1|.|TRBJ2-7|.
TGTGCCAGCAGCCCAGGTCGAGGGCCCTCCTACGAGCAGTACTTC
CASSPGRGPSYEQYF
>TRBV9|.|TRBJ2-3|TRBD2
TGTGCCAGCAGCCCCGGGATAGCGGGGGATCTGAGCACAGATACGCAGTATTTT
CASSPGIAGDLSTDTQYF
>TRBV11-2|.|TRBJ2-7|TRBD1
TGTGCCAGCAGCTTAGACTTGGGACAGCGCTACGAGCAGTACTTC
CASSLDLGQRYEQYF
>TRBV7-9|.|TRBJ1-5|.
TGTGCCAGCAGCTCACCCCAGGGGCAGCCCCAGCATTTT
CASSSPQGQPQHF
>TRBV6-5|once|TRBJ1-1|.
TGTGCCAGCAGCCCAACAGGGAGGAACACTGAAGCTTTCTTT
CASSPTGRNTEAFF
>TRBV6-5|.|TRBJ1-1|TRBD1
TGTGCCAGCAGCCGGACAGGGGTGAACACTGAAGCTTTCTTT
CASSRTGVNTEAFF
>TRBV5-5|.|TRBJ1-1|TRBD1
TGTGCCAGCAGCCGTCAGGGGGGTGAAGCTTTCTTT
CASSRQGGEAFF
>TRBV6-5|.|TRBJ2-1|TRBD2
TGTGCCAGCAGTTACGTGCGGGGGGGCGGTGGTGAGCAGTTCTTC
CASSYVRGGGGEQFF
>TRBV6-6|.|TRBJ1-6|TRBD1
TGTGCCAGCAGTCCCGGGACAGGGAGCTCCTATAATTCACCCCTCCACTTT
CASSPGTGSSYNSPLHF
>TRBV7-9|.|TRBJ2-3|TRBD2
TGTGCCAGCAGCCCTGCAGCGGGAGGCACAGATACGCAGTATTTT
CASSPAAGGTDTQYF
>TRBV18|.|TRBJ2-3|TRBD1
TGTGCCAGCTCATCCACGGGACAGGGGTACTCTGATACGCAGTATTTT
CASSSTGQGYSDTQYF
>TRBV11-3|.|TRBJ1-6|.
TGTGCCAGCAGCCCGGAGGCAGGGGATTCACCCCTCCACTTT
CASSPEAGDSPLHF
>TRBV6-1|.|TRBJ2-1|TRBD2
TGTGCCAGCAGTGAAGGATGGTTGGGCGGGAGAGGGGTATGGAATGAGCAGTTCTTC
CASSEGWLGGRGVWNEQFF
>TRBV19|.|TRBJ1-2|TRBD1
TGTGCCAGTAGTCTGACAGGGGGCTATGGCTACACCTTC
CASSLTGGYGYTF
>TRBV10-3|.|TRBJ1-3|TRBD1
TGTGCCTCCAACCGCAGGGGGCAATCTGGAAACACCATATATTTT
CASNRRGQSGNTIYF
>TRBV3-1/TRBV3-2|.|TRBJ1-2|TRBD1
TGTGCCAGCAGCCTACCTGGACAGGGCGTTCATGGCTACACCTTC
CASSLPGQGVHGYTF
>TRBV30|.|TRBJ1-2|TRBD1
TGTGCCTGGAGTGTGGGACAGAACTATGGCTACACCTTC
CAWSVGQNYGYTF
>TRBV3-1/TRBV3-2|.|TRBJ2-2|.
TGTGCCAGCAGTGGGGTTGGGGGCAGTTCTGCGAACACCGGGGAGCTGTTTTTT
CASSGVGGSSANTGELFF
>TRBV12-3/TRBV12-4|.|TRBJ1-1|.
TGTGCCAGCAGTTTATCAGGCGCTGAAGCTTTCTTT
CASSLSGAEAFF
>TRBV6-5|.|TRBJ1-1|.
TGTGCCAGCAGTTACGCACATGAAGCTTTCTTT
CASSYAHEAFF
>TRBV6-2/TRBV6-3|.|TRBJ2-7|.
TGTGCCAGCAGTTCCAACTTAGACAGGTACTCCTCCTACGAGCAGTACTTC
CASSSNLDRYSSYEQYF
>TRBV19|.|TRBJ2-1|.
TGTGCCAGTAGTATAGCCGATTCGGCGGGGTACAATGAGCAGTTCTTC
CASSIADSAGYNEQFF
>TRBV13|.|TRBJ1-1|.
TGTGCCAGCAGCTTCAGCGCTGAAGCTTTCTTT
CASSFSAEAFF